This T cell receptor beta chain is drawn from a study of blood T cell repertoires in COVID-19. Some clones are missing from TCRdb's copy, which holds only in-frame ones; the method was immunoSEQ multiplex PCR. The data contain fewer than 200,000 clones, around four fifths of them singletons. The ends lost 4 bases at V and 9 bases at J; junction bases unmatched: 3. The germline gives CDR1 MNHEY, CDR2 SVGAGI. The CDR3 loop spans 11 amino acids. The J gene is TRBJ2-7, the V gene TRBV6-5, with 7 bases lining up with TRBD2. The sample taken for sequencing was PBMCs or T cells enriched from blood (not recorded which). The sequence came from a woman between 50 and 59 years old in a cohort exposed to, infected with or recovered from COVID-19 (not recorded which). Here the CDR3 DNA reads TGTGCCAGCAGTTCGGGCGGGAGGCAGTACTTC. Its translation is CASSSGGRQYF.